This T cell receptor beta chain was recorded in a study of blood T cells in healthy people across ages (dated by TCRdb to between 2014 and 2016). About the full investigation: In model experiments, roughly one uniquely barcoded TCR beta cDNA molecule per two T cells was captured by template switching. Age-related changes in TCR beta repertoire diversity were measured in the study by deep sequencing normalized with unique cDNA molecular identifiers. Four age groups were formed from the donors: young (average 16 years), middle-aged (around 39), aged (approximately 60) and long-lived (roughly 81). To avoid experimental bias, donors of different ages were randomly spread across the sequencing lanes. Two additional independent replicas of 1 million unique cDNA reads from the same blood draw were analyzed for two donors (one aged 18 to 30 and one aged 80 or older). General conclusions and limits of the study: Bulk unsorted PBMC profiling prevented conclusive comparison of naive and antigen-experienced compartments. Observed TCR beta diversity correlated strongly with the percentage of naive T cells measured by flow cytometry. Because donor CMV infection status was unknown, age-related changes in expanded clonotypes were potentially confounded. Compared with the aged group, the long-lived group had more naive CD4+ T cells, fewer expanded clones and increased TCR diversity, suggesting age selection. Observed TCR beta diversity per million T cells fell roughly linearly with age, and a significant reduction was already apparent by age approximately 40. Total diversity estimates from one million sequenced T cells were considered lower bounds and underestimates.

The library was generated by 5' RACE. The sequencer was an Illumina HiSeq 2500. A second PCR of roughly 7 to 12 cycles was run with a J-beta primer mix and a sample-barcoded 5' primer. Each TCR beta cDNA molecule received a unique molecular identifier from a template-switch 5' adaptor carrying 12 random nucleotides. At least 2.5 million CDR3-containing paired-end reads were obtained from each sample. First-strand cDNA synthesis was performed from all RNA using the Mint cDNA synthesis kit, with priming by a TRBC-specific oligonucleotide. All cDNA was treated with uracil-DNA glycosylase and then went through a first 18-cycle PCR with the universal primers M1SS and BC2_uni_R. The paper's processing steps were these. Normalization of each sample was performed by random selection of 1 million high-quality reads, each carrying a distinct molecular identifier. Reads with shared molecular identifiers were discarded instead of being binned into consensus sequences. CDR3 identification, clonotype clustering and error correction used MiTCR with a Q25 quality threshold and the strictest error-elimination algorithm. A nonparametric unseen species model using Euler transformation provided a lower-bound estimate of total TCR beta diversity. The public reads were run again by TCRdb, first through fastp at Q25 and then through MiXCR, and only productive beta chains were kept. Each CDR3 protein gets just one entry, which takes the most common genes and DNA from the rows behind it. TCRdb, rather than the study authors, made the V and J calls. This sample gives 600,000 to 650,000 distinct CDR3 sequences in total; about 53% of them show up just once. Of the sample, over 30% is held by the ten largest clones.

The donors were 40 or so Caucasian individuals from Russia, aged roughly 6 to 100 years, who were systemically healthy. Roughly 9.5 milliliters of peripheral blood were drawn from each donor into EDTA-treated Vacutainer tubes. PBMCs were isolated by Ficoll-Paque density-gradient centrifugation, with at least 6 million obtained per sample. Total RNA was extracted from PBMCs with Trizol reagent, with at least 5 micrograms obtained per sample. Naive CD45RAhigh/CD27high T cell percentages were measured by flow cytometry on a PBMC aliquot from every donor. On this clonotype itself: What antigen it recognizes has not been identified. Per-base quality was not reported, and no clone a single base away is much larger than it.

A distance of 10 bases separates the germline ends of V and J, which lose 0 bases and 7 bases respectively. The CDR3 contains 15 residues, cysteine and phenylalanine counted. Solely the CDR3 DNA is kept, with 45 bases framed from the first base. Sequences MNHEY (CDR1) and SVGAGI (CDR2) are obtained from the germline V gene. Specimen: blood. This receptor was identified in a man between 60 and 75 years old in good health. The chain links TRBV6-5 with TRBJ1-6; 5 matching bases give a weak D call of TRBD1. CDR3 loop: CASSYSTVENSPLHF. The nucleotide sequence reads TGTGCCAGCAGTTACTCGACAGTGGAGAATTCACCCCTCCACTTT.